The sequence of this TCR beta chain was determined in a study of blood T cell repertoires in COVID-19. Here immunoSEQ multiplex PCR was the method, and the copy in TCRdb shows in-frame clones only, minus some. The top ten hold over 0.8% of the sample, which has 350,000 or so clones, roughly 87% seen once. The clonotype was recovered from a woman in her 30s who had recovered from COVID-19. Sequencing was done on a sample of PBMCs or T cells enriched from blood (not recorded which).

The CDR3 reads CASSLGPLYEQYF. The CDR3 DNA reads as TGTGCCAGCAGTTTAGGCCCCCTCTACGAGCAGTACTTC. The chain carries TRBV27 and TRBJ2-7; D is unresolved. This CDR3 has 13 residues. Trimming cost V 2 bases and J 3 bases, with 8 bases left between them. CDR1 is MNHEY, CDR2 SMNVEV, per germline (reference sequence).